The next 2 T cell receptor beta chains were all read from a single sample in a study of T cell responses to AZD1222 COVID-19 vaccine. Sequenced by immunoSEQ multiplex PCR; TCRdb stores in-frame clones only, minus some. The data hold tens of thousands of clones, with over 70% observed a single time. This sample comprised peripheral blood, obtained 28 days after the second AZD1222 dose. Receptors originate from an adult who received the AZD1222 COVID-19 vaccine.

The chain has TRBV29-1 and TRBJ2-3; D is ambiguous. Germline CDR1 is SQVTM and CDR2 is ANQGSEA. The length of the CDR3 is 13 residues. With 7 bases removed from V and 3 bases from J, the gap between germline ends came to 14 bases. DNA of the CDR3: TGCAGCGCGCCCGGACGCCCGACAGATACGCAGTATTTT. It translates to CSAPGRPTDTQYF.

The chain employs TRBV3-1 (or the pseudogene TRBV3-2) and TRBJ1-2, with a tentative D call TRBD1 (5 bases). The ends were cut back, 2 bases at V and 8 bases at J, with 12 bases in the middle. The CDR3 has 13 amino acids. Per germline, CDR1 LGHDT and CDR2 YNNKEL (reference sequence). In DNA, the CDR3 is TGTGCCAGCAGCCAACAGGGCCGGGGCGGCTACACCTTC. Translation: CASSQQGRGGYTF.